The 31 T cell receptor beta chains listed next were all sequenced from one sample in a study of blood T cell repertoires in COVID-19. Sequenced by immunoSEQ multiplex PCR; TCRdb stores in-frame clones only, minus some. The repertoire holds fewer than 80,000 clones, with roughly 90% as singletons. Sequenced material: peripheral blood. The receptor source for this set is a human donor in a cohort sampled during active COVID-19.

The chain has TRBV5-1 and TRBJ2-2, with TRBD1 identical over 7 bases. CDR1 SGHRS and CDR2 YFSETQ come from the germline V gene. The V and J ends lost 3 bases and 1 base, in that order; junction bases with no gene match: 3. This CDR3 spans 15 amino acids. In nucleotides, the CDR3 is TGCGCCAGCAGCTGGGGGACAGAGAACACCGGGGAGCTGTTTTTT. Protein sequence: CASSWGTENTGELFF.

The chain employs TRBV6-2 or TRBV6-3 and TRBJ2-7; 8 positions agree with TRBD2. With 5 bases clipped from V and 0 bases from J, the junction kept 9 bases outside the gene matches. The germline gives CDR1 MNHEY, CDR2 SVGEGT. The CDR3 runs to 16 residues. CDR3 region: CASSRLSGVSSYEQYF. DNA of the CDR3: TGTGCCAGCAGTCGACTTAGCGGGGTAAGCTCCTACGAGCAGTACTTC.

The chain links TRBV5-1 to TRBJ2-1, with 8 bases identical to TRBD2. The J segment lost 0 bases and the V segment lost 4 bases, leaving 3 bases of the junction unmatched. The CDR3 has 15 residues. Germline-derived CDR1 and CDR2 are SGHRS and YFSETQ. The CDR3 nucleotides read TGCGCCAGCAGCCCCGGGACTAGCTCCTACAATGAGCAGTTCTTC. It translates to CASSPGTSSYNEQFF.

The chain is built from TRBV20-1 and TRBJ2-1; D call uncertain. The ends were cut back, 3 bases at V and 4 bases at J, with 10 bases in the middle. The CDR3 is made up of 13 amino acids. Germline V gives CDR1 DFQATT, CDR2 SNEGSKA (reference sequence). In nucleotides, the CDR3 is TGCAGTGCTAGTTCCCCTCTATACAATGAGCAGTTCTTC. It yields the protein CSASSPLYNEQFF.

This chain connects TRBV18 to TRBJ2-2; TRBD1 agrees at 7 bases. Germline CDR1 reads KGHSH; CDR2 reads LQKENI. The CDR3 consists of 16 residues. With 8 bases clipped from V and 2 bases from J, the junction kept 11 bases outside the gene matches. CDR3 protein: CASTPRQGTNTGELFF. CDR3 nucleotide sequence: TGTGCCAGCACCCCTCGACAGGGAACAAACACCGGGGAGCTGTTTTTT.

This clone appeared once. This chain connects TRBV28 to TRBJ2-5; D gene uncertain. Germline CDR1 and CDR2: MDHEN and SYDVKM. The CDR3 consists of 12 residues. The ends were cut back, 5 bases at V and 5 bases at J, with 9 bases in the middle. The CDR3 DNA follows: TGTGCCAGCAGTCTACGCTGGGAGACCCAGTACTTC. Its protein is CASSLRWETQYF.

V usage is TRBV4-1 and J usage is TRBJ1-2, with D perhaps matching TRBD1 (5 bases). The length of the CDR3 is 15 residues. The V gene's germline CDR1 is MGHRA and CDR2 YSYEKL. V was cut by 1 base and J by 5 bases, with 14 bases left in between. The CDR3 sequence is CASSQGARVRYGYTF. The CDR3 region has the DNA TGCGCCAGCAGCCAAGGCGCCAGGGTGAGGTATGGCTACACCTTC.

The chain joins TRBV3-1 (or the pseudogene TRBV3-2) to TRBJ1-1, with 7 bases lining up with TRBD1. Germline values: CDR1 LGHDT, CDR2 YNNKEL (reference sequence). The V segment lost 4 bases and the J segment 5 bases; nucleotides outside the gene matches: 1. The CDR3 runs 12 residues. The CDR3 DNA sequence: TGTGCCAGCAGCCTGGGACAGACTGAAGCTTTCTTT. Translating gives CASSLGQTEAFF.

This chain uses TRBV4-2 with TRBJ1-4, with TRBD1 identical over 8 bases. V was clipped by 4 bases and J by 5 bases; unmatched bases: 6. Per germline, CDR1 LGHNA and CDR2 YNFKEQ. CDR3 length: 15 amino acids. CDR3 amino acids: CASSLQGAVNEKLFF. The CDR3 DNA sequence: TGTGCCAGCAGCCTCCAGGGGGCGGTAAATGAAAAACTGTTTTTT.

This clone showed up just once. J is TRBJ2-1 and V is TRBV7-3; TRBD1 matches at 10 bases. The trim removed 5 bases at V and 4 bases at J, leaving 5 bases unmatched. Germline V CDR1 and CDR2: SGHTA, FQGTGA. CDR3 length: 15 amino acids. The CDR3 DNA is TGTGCCAGCAGCCCCCGACAGGGGGCATACAATGAGCAGTTCTTC. It specifies CASSPRQGAYNEQFF.

The chain employs TRBV10-3 and TRBJ2-1, with 8 bases that match TRBD1. Germline CDR1 and CDR2: ENHRY and SYGVKD. V gave up 6 bases and J gave up 6 bases; unmatched junction bases: 10. The CDR3 has 15 amino acids. The CDR3 DNA sequence: TGTGCCATCAGAAATCCGGGACAGGAAATCAATGAGCAGTTCTTC. The encoded protein is CAIRNPGQEINEQFF.

The J gene is TRBJ2-1, the V gene TRBV5-4; TRBD2 matches at 9 bases. The V and J ends lost 4 bases and 10 bases, in that order; junction bases with no gene match: 9. Germline CDR1 reads SGHNT; CDR2 reads YYREEE (reference sequence). The CDR3 has 14 residues. Written as DNA, the CDR3 is TGTGCCAGCAGCCTCCGGACTAGCGTGCGGGAGCAGTTCTTC. This codes for CASSLRTSVREQFF.

The chain has TRBV21-1 and TRBJ1-5; the table's D call of TRBD1 was not tested on the DNA. TRBV21-1 is shown as a pseudogene. The CDR3 covers 16 residues. The CDR3 reads CASSKVPGQGREPQHF. Written as DNA, the CDR3 is TGTGCCAGCAGCAAAGTCCCGGGACAGGGGCGGGAGCCCCAGCATTTT.

Notes on this clone: This CDR3 is also generated by other DNA sequences in the sample. The chain combines TRBV18 with TRBJ2-7; tentatively, D is TRBD2 (6 bases). V dropped 2 bases and J dropped 0 bases, with 8 bases sitting between them. Looked up from germline, CDR1 is KGHSH and CDR2 is LQKENI. The CDR3 spans 14 residues. The CDR3 DNA reads as TGTGCCAGCTCACCAGGGGGGTCCTCCTACGAGCAGTACTTC. Encoded protein: CASSPGGSSYEQYF.

The chain combines TRBV13 with TRBJ2-7; TRBD2 agrees at 10 bases. The CDR3 spans 14 residues. Trimming cost V 1 base and J 7 bases; bases outside gene matches: 4. CDR1 is PRHDT, CDR2 FYEKMQ, per germline (reference sequence). The CDR3 protein is CASSLALAGEEQYF. CDR3 nucleotides: TGTGCCAGCAGCTTAGCCCTAGCGGGAGAAGAGCAGTACTTC. The whole variable domain, filled in from reference TRBV13 and TRBJ2-7, reads AAGVIQSPRHLIKEKRETATLKCYPIPRHDTVYWYQQGPGQDPQFLISFYEKMQSDKGSIPDRFSAQQFSDYHSELNMSSLELGDSALYFCASSLALAGEEQYFGPGTRLTVT.

This chain joins TRBV7-8 and TRBJ2-1; possibly TRBD2 for D (5 bases). With 5 bases removed from V and 1 base from J, the gap between germline ends came to 12 bases. Germline lookup yields CDR1 SGHVS and CDR2 FQNEAQ. This CDR3 region has 15 residues. CDR3 coding DNA: TGTGCCAGCAGCCCTGGAGGCTCGTCCTACAATGAGCAGTTCTTC. This encodes CASSPGGSSYNEQFF.

This clone showed up just a few times. The rearrangement uses TRBV1 and TRBJ2-3; the table's D gene call, TRBD2, was not cross checked with the DNA. TRBV1 corresponds to a pseudogene. CDR3 length equals 16 residues. The CDR3 DNA follows: TGCACCAGCAGCTGGGTAGCGGGAGCAAATACAGATACGCAGTATTTT. The encoded protein is CTSSWVAGANTDTQYF.

This clone was picked up one time. The rearrangement joins TRBV9 to TRBJ2-1; 16 bases are a match to TRBD2. In germline, CDR1 is SGDLS, CDR2 YYNGEE. The ends lost 4 bases at V and 2 bases at J; junction bases unmatched: 6. This CDR3 contains 18 residues. CDR3 amino acids: CASSSGTSGRAAYNEQFF. The CDR3, as DNA: TGTGCCAGCAGCTCGGGGACTAGCGGGAGGGCGGCCTACAATGAGCAGTTCTTC.

CDR3 bases: TGTGCCAGCAGAGGAGCCTACGAGCAGTACTTC. Translating it yields CASRGAYEQYF. The chain is built from TRBV6-5 and TRBJ2-7; D gene ambiguous. The CDR3 is 11 residues long. Germline CDR1 MNHEY, CDR2 SVGAGI. Trimming stripped 6 bases from V and 2 bases from J, with 5 bases between.

This clone has a single count. J is TRBJ1-4 and V is TRBV2; D gene ambiguous. There are 15 residues in the CDR3. Germline lookup yields CDR1 SNHLY and CDR2 FYNNEI. V was cut by 0 bases and J by 8 bases, with 13 bases left in between. CDR3 residues: CASSEAKRGGEKLFF. The CDR3 DNA reads as TGTGCCAGCAGTGAAGCGAAGAGAGGAGGAGAAAAACTGTTTTTT.

The sample holds one count of this clone. The rearrangement uses TRBV3-1 (or the pseudogene TRBV3-2) and TRBJ1-2; 7 bases agree with TRBD1. This CDR3 has 14 amino acids. The V segment lost 4 bases and the J segment 4 bases; nucleotides outside the gene matches: 6. The germline gives CDR1 LGHDT, CDR2 YNNKEL (reference sequence). In DNA, the CDR3 is TGTGCCAGCAGCCCGGGACAGCTCCTCTATGGCTACACCTTC. Translated: CASSPGQLLYGYTF.

This clone occurred once. The chain employs TRBV3-1 (or the pseudogene TRBV3-2) and TRBJ2-7; 8 nucleotides line up with TRBD1. This CDR3 spans 14 amino acids. Germline-derived CDR1 and CDR2 are LGHDT and YNNKEL (reference sequence). V trimming: 3 bases; J trimming: 6 bases; junction bases outside the gene matches: 7. The CDR3 sequence is CASSQADRAGEQYF. CDR3 bases: TGTGCCAGCAGCCAGGCGGACAGGGCAGGCGAGCAGTACTTC.

This chain joins TRBV19 and TRBJ2-3, with 7 nucleotides matching TRBD2. V shed 2 bases and J 5 bases; nucleotides not matched to a gene: 7. This CDR3 contains 15 residues. From germline, CDR1 is LNHDA and CDR2 SQIVND (reference sequence). The CDR3 region has the DNA TGTGCCAGTAGTATATCCAGGTGGGAGGGAGATACGCAGTATTTT. It is translated as CASSISRWEGDTQYF.

V usage is TRBV19 and J usage is TRBJ2-6, with 7 bases matching TRBD1. Trimming cost V 7 bases and J 0 bases; bases outside gene matches: 9. The CDR3 runs to 17 residues. Germline CDR1 LNHDA, CDR2 SQIVND (reference sequence). The CDR3 spells CASNKGTVNSGANVLTF. CDR3 coding DNA: TGTGCCAGTAATAAAGGGACAGTTAACTCTGGGGCCAACGTCCTGACTTTC. Together with reference TRBV19 and TRBJ2-6, the CDR3 gives the full variable domain: DGGITQSPKYLFRKEGQNVTLSCEQNLNHDAMYWYRQDPGQGLRLIYYSQIVNDFQKGDIAEGYSVSREKKESFPLTVTSAQKNPTAFYLCASNKGTVNSGANVLTFGAGSRLTVL.

The count of this clone is one. This chain connects TRBV27 to TRBJ2-7; TRBD1 matches 7 bases. The V gene end was trimmed by 7 bases and the J gene end by 0 bases; junction bases not matched to a gene: 6. Germline V gives CDR1 MNHEY, CDR2 SMNVEV (reference sequence). The CDR3 has 14 residues. Here the CDR3 DNA reads TGTGCCAGCACCGGTCCAGGGGGCTCCTACGAGCAGTACTTC. Protein sequence: CASTGPGGSYEQYF.

The chain is built from TRBV6-5 and TRBJ1-2, with TRBD1 as a possible D gene (6 bases). Germline loops: CDR1 MNHEY, CDR2 SVGAGI. There are 13 residues in the CDR3. V was trimmed by 6 bases and J by 4 bases, leaving 12 bases between them. The CDR3 region is CASSDGQPYGYTF. CDR3 DNA: TGTGCCAGCAGCGATGGACAGCCCTATGGCTACACCTTC.

This clone came up once. The V gene is TRBV29-1, the J gene TRBJ2-1; a weak D match, TRBD1 (6 bases). CDR1 is SQVTM, CDR2 ANQGSEA, per germline. Trimming took off 3 bases at V and 5 bases at J, with 11 bases between the two ends. The CDR3 has 13 amino acids. This chain's CDR3 is CSVDPDSHNEQFF. Written as DNA, the CDR3 is TGCAGCGTTGACCCGGACAGTCACAATGAGCAGTTCTTC.

The chain's CDR3 is CASSQTGIEKLFF. CDR3 nucleotide sequence: TGCGCCAGCAGCCAGACAGGGATTGAAAAACTGTTTTTT. This chain uses TRBV4-1 with TRBJ1-4; TRBD1 matches 7 bases. The CDR3 runs to 13 residues. V shed 3 bases, J shed 7 bases, and the junction held 2 bases outside the gene matches. Germline V gene sequence: CDR1 MGHRA, CDR2 YSYEKL.

The V gene is TRBV9, the J gene TRBJ2-7; D is undetermined. Germline V CDR1 and CDR2: SGDLS, YYNGEE. V lost 0 bases to trimming and J lost 6 bases, with 13 bases between them. The CDR3 consists of 14 residues. The CDR3: CASSVAPGLSEQYF. In DNA form, the CDR3 reads TGTGCCAGCAGCGTAGCTCCAGGATTGAGCGAGCAGTACTTC.

The V call is TRBV28, the J call TRBJ2-7; perhaps TRBD2 as D (5 bases). Trimming left V 5 bases short and J 6 bases short, with 14 bases between. Per germline, CDR1 MDHEN and CDR2 SYDVKM. CDR3 length: 13 amino acids. CDR3 protein: CASSELSGLEQYF. As DNA, the CDR3 is TGTGCCAGCAGTGAACTCTCTGGACTCGAGCAGTACTTC. The whole variable domain, remainder taken from reference TRBV28 and TRBJ2-7, is DVKVTQSSRYLVKRTGEKVFLECVQDMDHENMFWYRQDPGLGLRLIYFSYDVKMKEKGDIPEGYSVSREKKERFSLILESASTNQTSMYLCASSELSGLEQYFGPGTRLTVT.

The rearrangement joins TRBV2 to TRBJ1-1; 8 nucleotides agree with TRBD1. The CDR3 sequence is 15 residues long. Germline V gene sequence: CDR1 SNHLY, CDR2 FYNNEI. The junction had 9 bases not matched to a gene; V was cut back by 5 bases and J by 4 bases. DNA of the CDR3: TGTGCCAGCAGTACCAGACAGGGGCCGATCACTGAAGCTTTCTTT. Residues: CASSTRQGPITEAFF.